This record concerns one TCR beta chain sequence. This sample was taken from a study of blood T cell repertoires in COVID-19. The wider study: Donors in the United States, Italy and Spain gave samples during acute or convalescent COVID-19.

The assay was immunoSEQ multiplex PCR, and TCRdb's table has in-frame clones only and misses some. Of some 330,000 clones listed, 83% are singletons. Looked up from germline, CDR1 is MGHDK and CDR2 is SYGVNS. This CDR3 contains 14 residues. Deletions cut 1 base from V and 4 bases from J, with 8 bases between. All enrollees were about 18 to 100 years old and from fewer than 30 US areas. Allocation to cohorts depended on clinical history reported by the participants. Two negative PCRs, clearance, or symptom resolution were required of recovered Cohort 3 donors. This TCR derives from a woman aged 50 to 60 who had recovered from COVID-19. The J gene is TRBJ1-5, the V gene TRBV25-1; D uncertain. Sequencing used PBMCs or T cells enriched from blood (not recorded which). Here the CDR3 DNA reads TGTGCCAGCAGTGAATGGGAGGAAAATCAGCCCCAGCATTTT. This translates into CASSEWEENQPQHF.